This T cell receptor beta chain derives from a study of shared T cell receptors in the human thymus. CDR3 length: 9 amino acids. Some clones are missing from TCRdb's copy, which holds only in-frame ones; the method was immunoSEQ multiplex PCR. Of roughly 550,000 clones detected, approximately 78% appear once; the ten largest clones hold around 0.013%. The data were also submitted as part of a second study, on human thymus T cells. That paper notes: Resections that were taken during corrective heart surgery supplied the thymus tissue. Biased V and J segment usage appeared in thymus and peripheral blood.

This sequence originates from a boy under two years old with a congenital heart defect. The chain uses TRBV21-1 and TRBJ2-7; the table assigns TRBD1, which was not confirmed against the DNA. TRBV21-1 is given as a pseudogene. Input material: thymocytes. The CDR3 loop is CASHYEQYF. DNA for the CDR3: TGTGCCAGCCACTACGAGCAGTACTTC.